A single sample is the source of the 14 T cell receptor beta chains below, sequenced in a study of blood T cells in healthy people across ages. Through a sample-barcoded 5' primer and a J-beta primer mix, a second PCR was run for roughly 6 to 11 cycles. TCRdb processed the 5' RACE reads anew with MiXCR; each CDR3 protein has one entry. The data show over 700,000 distinct CDR3 sequences, 53% seen once. The material sequenced was blood. The receptors were gathered from an elderly man in good health.

The J gene is TRBJ2-7, the V gene TRBV5-1; 8 bases fit TRBD2. V lost 0 bases and J lost 5; bases outside the gene matches: 4. The CDR3 has 14 residues. Germline V lookup: CDR1 SGHRS, CDR2 YFSETQ. The CDR3 loop reads CASSLGGGLNEQYF. In nucleotides, the CDR3 is TGCGCCAGCAGCTTGGGCGGGGGGCTGAACGAGCAGTACTTC. The variable domain in full, completed from reference TRBV5-1 and TRBJ2-7, reads KAGVTQTPRYLIKTRGQQVTLSCSPISGHRSVSWYQQTPGQGLQFLFEYFSETQRNKGNFPGRFSGRQFSNSRSEMNVSTLELGDSALYLCASSLGGGLNEQYFGPGTRLTVT.

The chain links TRBV5-5 to TRBJ1-5, with TRBD1 as a possible D gene (5 bases). Looked up from germline, CDR1 is SGHKS and CDR2 is YYEKEE (reference sequence). The CDR3 covers 16 residues. V dropped 4 bases and J dropped 6 bases, with 20 bases sitting between them. The CDR3 bases are TGTGCCAGCAGCGGTGGGGCACAGGTTGGTTCTCAGCCCCAGCATTTT. Translating it yields CASSGGAQVGSQPQHF.

The chain recombines TRBV4-2 with TRBJ1-4; 8 nucleotides line up with TRBD1. The CDR3 sequence is 16 residues long. The V segment lost 1 base and the J segment 8 bases; nucleotides outside the gene matches: 9. From germline, CDR1 is LGHNA and CDR2 YNFKEQ. Written as DNA, the CDR3 is TGTGCCAGCAGCCAAGTTGAGGGACAGGACCCCGAAAAACTGTTTTTT. It translates to CASSQVEGQDPEKLFF.

This chain connects TRBV5-1 to TRBJ2-5; TRBD2 aligns across 9 bases. V trimming: 4 bases; J trimming: 11 bases; junction bases outside the gene matches: 12. Germline lookup yields CDR1 SGHRS and CDR2 YFSETQ. CDR3 size: 14 residues. The CDR3 nucleotides read TGCGCCAGCAGCCCCGGACTAGCGCCACATGAGCAGTACTTC. It codes for CASSPGLAPHEQYF.

The V call is TRBV29-1, the J call TRBJ2-5; D uncertain. The CDR3 extends over 12 amino acids. The germline gives CDR1 SQVTM, CDR2 ANQGSEA. CDR3 residues: CSSAGGEETQYF. The CDR3 nucleotides read TGCAGTTCCGCCGGTGGTGAGGAGACCCAGTACTTC.

CDR3 nucleotides: TGCAGTGCGTTTAATCGGACGGTTGGTGAAAAACTGTTTTTT. Translated, it gives CSAFNRTVGEKLFF. This chain connects TRBV20-1 to TRBJ1-4; no clear D. The V gene's germline CDR1 is DFQATT and CDR2 SNEGSKA (reference sequence). Trimming pared 6 bases from V and 7 bases from J, leaving 18 bases between. There are 14 residues in the CDR3.

The J gene is TRBJ1-2, the V gene TRBV6-5, with 8 bases identical to TRBD1. V trimming: 5 bases; J trimming: 2 bases; junction bases outside the gene matches: 7. Germline V CDR1 and CDR2: MNHEY, SVGAGI. CDR3 length: 15 amino acids. CDR3 nucleotides: TGTGCCAGCAGTACGACAGGGGCAGGGAACTATGGCTACACCTTC. Translating gives CASSTTGAGNYGYTF.

This clonotype was seen more than once but under ten times. V gene TRBV5-1 combines with J gene TRBJ2-7; D ambiguous. CDR1 is SGHRS and CDR2 is YFSETQ in the germline V gene. The CDR3 runs to 14 residues. V was pared by 0 bases and J by 2 bases, with 9 bases between. CDR3 protein: CASSLVSPAYEQYF. In nucleotides, the CDR3 is TGCGCCAGCAGCTTGGTGTCACCCGCCTACGAGCAGTACTTC.

The table lists this clonotype with a few counts. The genes are TRBV3-1 and TRBJ1-2; D is unresolved. Per the germline V gene, CDR1 is LGHDT and CDR2 is YNNKEL (reference sequence). This CDR3 is 11 amino acids long. Trimming left V 6 bases short and J 9 bases short, with 11 bases between. In nucleotides, the CDR3 is TGTGCCAGCAGTCCCTCAGGTCGCTACACCTTC. It is translated as CASSPSGRYTF.

J is TRBJ2-3 and V is TRBV28, with D unresolved. Germline loops: CDR1 MDHEN, CDR2 SYDVKM. V was pared by 4 bases and J by 0 bases, with 11 bases between. CDR3 length equals 15 residues. CDR3 DNA: TGTGCCAGCAGTTCCCCCCAGGTTAGCACAGATACGCAGTATTTT. As protein: CASSSPQVSTDTQYF.

DNA for the CDR3: TGTGCCAGCAGTGAAGACGCCAGGGGGCTTTATGGCTACACCTTC. Its translation is CASSEDARGLYGYTF. The chain uses TRBV6-1 and TRBJ1-2; 8 nucleotides match TRBD1. Germline V gives CDR1 MNHNS, CDR2 SASEGT. The CDR3 covers 15 residues. The V gene end was trimmed by 1 base and the J gene end by 5 bases; junction bases not matched to a gene: 6.

This chain joins TRBV4-1 and TRBJ2-2, with 7 bases identical to TRBD2. Trimming removed 1 base from V and 15 bases from J; junction bases left unmatched: 11. The germline gives CDR1 MGHRA, CDR2 YSYEKL. CDR3 length: 14 amino acids. Here the CDR3 reads CASSQALGDGRVFF. The CDR3 DNA is TGCGCCAGCAGCCAAGCTTTAGGTGATGGGAGGGTGTTTTTT.

The rearrangement joins TRBV3-1 to TRBJ2-3; tentatively, D is TRBD1 (6 bases). The ends were cut back, 1 base at V and 2 bases at J, with 10 bases in the middle. CDR3 length: 15 residues. In germline, CDR1 is LGHDT, CDR2 YNNKEL (reference sequence). CDR3 sequence: CASSQGGQHTDTQYF. In DNA, the CDR3 is TGTGCCAGCAGCCAAGGAGGACAGCACACAGATACGCAGTATTTT.

This chain connects TRBV20-1 to TRBJ1-5; D perhaps matches TRBD1 (5 bases). Germline V gene data show CDR1 as DFQATT and CDR2 as SNEGSKA (reference sequence). V shed 5 bases and J shed 1 base, with 15 bases lying between them. This CDR3 contains 15 residues. Here the CDR3 DNA reads TGCAGTGCTCCGGGGACCTATGGGAGCAATCAGCCCCAGCATTTT. This gives the protein CSAPGTYGSNQPQHF.